This T cell receptor (beta chain) was captured by sequencing in a study of T cells expressing NK-cell markers. For each CDR3 protein, TCRdb gives one entry from its re-call of the 5' RACE reads, without DNA. The sample data list roughly 450,000 distinct CDR3 sequences. From germline, CDR1 is SGHRS and CDR2 YFSETQ. The CDR3 is made up of 14 amino acids. The receptor was isolated from a woman aged 45-59 years in good health. The chain employs TRBV5-1 and TRBJ1-6. The sample was blood T cells: a sorted CD56 or NKG2C T cell subset, CD4+ or CD8+ T cells, or bulk PBMC T cells (not recorded which). The CDR3: CASSLFQPGSPLHF.